These T cell receptor beta chains were read from a single sample in a study of blood T cell repertoires in COVID-19. Profiling relied on immunoSEQ multiplex PCR, and the TCRdb table lists in-frame clones only, not all of them. The sample lists around 270,000 clones, about 89% seen once, with about 0.8% in the top ten. The specimen sequenced was peripheral blood. The receptor source for this set is a young man with acute or convalescent COVID-19. CDR3s include the opening cysteine and the closing phenylalanine or tryptophan. D genes are given only for firm matches. The listing skips clone size in some rows; elsewhere it reads once, few, many or a size class.

d_gene,len,j_gene,v_gene,abundance,CDR3nt,CDR3aa
TRBD2,18,TRBJ2-1,TRBV14,.,TGTGCCAGCAGCCAAGATAAGTGGACTAGCGGGAGGGCCGGTGAGCAGTTCTTC,CASSQDKWTSGRAGEQFF
.,15,TRBJ2-1,TRBV14,.,TGTGCCAGCAGCCAAACCGGGACACCCTACAATGAGCAGTTCTTC,CASSQTGTPYNEQFF
TRBD2,14,TRBJ2-3,TRBV5-4,.,TGTGCCAGCGGGCCGGGGGGGAGCACAGATACGCAGTATTTT,CASGPGGSTDTQYF
.,13,TRBJ2-5,TRBV12-5,.,TGTGCTAGTGCCCGACAAGGAATAGAGACCCAGTACTTC,CASARQGIETQYF
.,12,TRBJ1-6,TRBV28,.,TGTGCCAGCGGACCTCCGGGATCACCCCTCCACTTT,CASGPPGSPLHF
TRBD1,17,TRBJ2-2,TRBV3-1/TRBV3-2,once,TGTGCCAGCAGCCAGGGGACAGGGTTAGGGAACACCGGGGAGCTGTTTTTT,CASSQGTGLGNTGELFF
.,18,TRBJ2-3,TRBV24-1,.,TGTGCCACCAGGACGGAGCGGTATCCGGGACTGATCACAGATACGCAGTATTTT,CATRTERYPGLITDTQYF
TRBD2,15,TRBJ2-1,TRBV9,.,TGTGCCAGCAGTGACACTAGCGGGGCTATCGGTGAGCAGTTCTTC,CASSDTSGAIGEQFF
TRBD2,16,TRBJ2-1,TRBV5-1,.,TGCGCCAGCAGCCAGGGACTAGCGGGCTCCTACAATGAGCAGTTCTTC,CASSQGLAGSYNEQFF
TRBD1,13,TRBJ1-2,TRBV30,.,TGTGCCTGGCAGGGACAGGGGCTGGCTGGCTACACCTTC,CAWQGQGLAGYTF
TRBD2,17,TRBJ2-3,TRBV5-1,.,TGCGCCAGCAGCTTGGTCGGGACTAGCGGGCCGACAGATACGCAGTATTTT,CASSLVGTSGPTDTQYF
TRBD2,15,TRBJ2-7,TRBV28,.,TGTGCCAGCACTCAAGGGTTAGCGGGGGCCTACGAGCAGTACTTC,CASTQGLAGAYEQYF
TRBD1,15,TRBJ1-2,TRBV5-4,.,TGTGCCAGCATTGGGACAGTGAACGCTAGAACTGGCTACACCTTC,CASIGTVNARTGYTF
.,13,TRBJ1-2,TRBV28,.,TGTGCCAGCAGCCTCGGCAGGGGAAGGGGCTACACCTTC,CASSLGRGRGYTF
TRBD2,15,TRBJ2-1,TRBV3-1/TRBV3-2,.,TGTGCCAGCAGCTTCGGAGTAGCGGGGAACAATGAGCAGTTCTTC,CASSFGVAGNNEQFF
.,17,TRBJ1-4,TRBV14,.,TGTGCCAGCAGCGCGCGGGGAGGGCCGGCAACTAATGAAAAACTGTTTTTT,CASSARGGPATNEKLFF
TRBD2,16,TRBJ2-1,TRBV27,.,TGTGCCAGCAGTGCGCTACGGGGAGGGTTTGGAAATGAGCAGTTCTTC,CASSALRGGFGNEQFF
.,16,TRBJ2-2,TRBV18,.,TGTGCCAGCTCACCAAATCCGACAGTCAACACCGGGGAGCTGTTTTTT,CASSPNPTVNTGELFF
.,14,TRBJ2-5,TRBV18,.,TGTGCCAGCTCCCCTCAGGGCCTGGGAGAGACCCAGTACTTC,CASSPQGLGETQYF
TRBD1,13,TRBJ1-2,TRBV28,.,TGTGCCAGCAGCTTAGGGACAGGGAATGGCTACACCTTC,CASSLGTGNGYTF
TRBD1,14,TRBJ2-1,TRBV2,once,TGTGCCAGCACCGGGACAGGGGGGTACAATGAGCAGTTCTTC,CASTGTGGYNEQFF
.,19,TRBJ2-1,TRBV3-1/TRBV3-2,.,TGTGCCAGCAGCCAAGATCAAGGGGTAGGGGCAGGCTTCTACAATGAGCAGTTCTTC,CASSQDQGVGAGFYNEQFF